This T cell receptor (beta chain) was retrieved from a study of human T cells and chemical hapten exposure. Trimming cost V 0 bases and J 2 bases, with 8 bases left between them. Germline CDR1 and CDR2: SNHLY and FYNNEI. The CDR3 sequence is 14 residues long. Time point in this sample: pre-sensitization, week 0. Indicated treatment: therapeutic diphenylcyclopropenone sensitization with weekly scalp DPC. Unfractionated whole blood yielded total RNA. In this sample, this clonotype turned up many times. TCRdb ran MiXCR on the RACE reads and lists one entry per CDR3 protein. Seen here are 300,000 to 400,000 distinct CDR3 sequences, roughly 5% observed once, and the top ten hold just over 2.5%.

Material: whole blood, obtained in connection with sensitization to the hapten diphenylcyclopropenone (DPC). This chain uses TRBV2 with TRBJ2-7; no reliable D call. The clonotype originates from a woman aged 50 to 60 with alopecia areata. Some clones in this sample may be carry-over from other donors' samples. The CDR3 nucleotides read TGTGCCAGCAGTGAAGCGCTCAACCCCTACGAGCAGTACTTC. Translation: CASSEALNPYEQYF.